This TCR beta chain was obtained from a study of blood T cell repertoires in COVID-19. Study summary: The study drew acute and convalescent COVID-19 samples from the United States, Italy and Spain. Sources were T cells, B-cell-depleted T cells, or PBMCs; the material itself was cDNA or gDNA.

Germline CDR1 SGHRS, CDR2 YFSETQ. The CDR3 contains 12 residues. V gave up 2 bases and J gave up 5 bases, with 8 bases separating them. Here immunoSEQ multiplex PCR was the method, and the copy in TCRdb shows in-frame clones only, minus some. Among about 64,000 clones listed, 70% to 90% were seen once. In terms of age and location, participants ranged from roughly 18 to 100 years and lived in about two dozen US areas. Participants were placed into cohorts based on the clinical history they reported. The chain combines TRBV5-1 with TRBJ2-7; perhaps TRBD1 as D (5 bases). The source of this sequence is a middle-aged woman who had recovered from COVID-19. What was sequenced was PBMCs or T cells enriched from blood (not recorded which). The CDR3 is CASSLQANEQYF. The CDR3 nucleotides are TGCGCCAGCAGCTTACAGGCTAACGAGCAGTACTTC.